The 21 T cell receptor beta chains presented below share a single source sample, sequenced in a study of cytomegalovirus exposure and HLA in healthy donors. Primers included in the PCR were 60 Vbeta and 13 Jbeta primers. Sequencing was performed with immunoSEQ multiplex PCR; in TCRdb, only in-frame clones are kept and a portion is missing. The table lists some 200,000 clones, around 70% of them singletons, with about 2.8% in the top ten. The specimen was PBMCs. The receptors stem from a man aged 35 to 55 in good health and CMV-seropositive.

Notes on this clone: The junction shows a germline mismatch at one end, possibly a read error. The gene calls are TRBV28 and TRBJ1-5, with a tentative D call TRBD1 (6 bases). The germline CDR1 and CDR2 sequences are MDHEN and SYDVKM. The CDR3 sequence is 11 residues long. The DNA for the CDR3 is TGTGCCAGCAGTAGAGGGGGGGCCAGGGATTTT. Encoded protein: CASSRGGARDF.

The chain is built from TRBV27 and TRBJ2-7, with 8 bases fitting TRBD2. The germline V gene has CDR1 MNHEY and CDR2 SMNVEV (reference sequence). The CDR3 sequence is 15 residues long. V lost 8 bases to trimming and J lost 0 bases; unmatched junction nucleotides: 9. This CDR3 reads CASRDAGGDSYEQYF. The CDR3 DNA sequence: TGTGCCAGCCGGGACGCGGGAGGCGACTCCTACGAGCAGTACTTC.

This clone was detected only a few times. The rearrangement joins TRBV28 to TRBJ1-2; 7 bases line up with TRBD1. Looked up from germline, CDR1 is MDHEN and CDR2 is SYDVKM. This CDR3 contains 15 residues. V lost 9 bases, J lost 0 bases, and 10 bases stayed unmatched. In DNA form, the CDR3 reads TGTGCCAGTCAGACCCGGGACAGTGCTAACTATGGCTACACCTTC. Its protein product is CASQTRDSANYGYTF.

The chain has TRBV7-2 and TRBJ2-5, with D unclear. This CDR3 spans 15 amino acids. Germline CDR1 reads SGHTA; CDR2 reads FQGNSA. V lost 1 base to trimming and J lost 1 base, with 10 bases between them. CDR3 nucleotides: TGTGCCAGCAGCTTAGGACCCGGCGGCCAAGAGACCCAGTACTTC. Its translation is CASSLGPGGQETQYF.

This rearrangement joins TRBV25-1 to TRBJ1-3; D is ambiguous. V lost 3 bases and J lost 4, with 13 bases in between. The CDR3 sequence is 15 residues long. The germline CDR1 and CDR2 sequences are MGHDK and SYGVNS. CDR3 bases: TGTGCCAGCAGTGATCGGGTCCTGGCGGGAAACACCATATATTTT. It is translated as CASSDRVLAGNTIYF.

The CDR3 region has the DNA TGTGCCAGCGGAATCGACAGGGTAGTCCCTGGAAACACCATATATTTT. Translating it yields CASGIDRVVPGNTIYF. V is TRBV7-8 and J is TRBJ1-3; 7 nucleotides match TRBD1. Germline CDR1 is SGHVS and CDR2 is FQNEAQ. The CDR3 contains 16 residues. With V trimmed by 8 bases and J by 2 bases, 12 bases remained unmatched.

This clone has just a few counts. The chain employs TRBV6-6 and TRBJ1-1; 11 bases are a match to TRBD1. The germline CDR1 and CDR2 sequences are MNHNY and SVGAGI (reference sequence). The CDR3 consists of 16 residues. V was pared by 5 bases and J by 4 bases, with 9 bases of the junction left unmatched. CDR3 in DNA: TGTGCCAGCAGTCCTGGGACGGGACAGGGGGTCACTGAAGCTTTCTTT. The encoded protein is CASSPGTGQGVTEAFF.

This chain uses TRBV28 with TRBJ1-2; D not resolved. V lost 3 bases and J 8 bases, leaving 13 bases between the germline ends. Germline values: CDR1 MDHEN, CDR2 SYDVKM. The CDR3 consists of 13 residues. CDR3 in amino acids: CASSLAQWKGYTF. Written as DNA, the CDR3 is TGTGCCAGCAGTTTGGCACAGTGGAAGGGCTACACCTTC.

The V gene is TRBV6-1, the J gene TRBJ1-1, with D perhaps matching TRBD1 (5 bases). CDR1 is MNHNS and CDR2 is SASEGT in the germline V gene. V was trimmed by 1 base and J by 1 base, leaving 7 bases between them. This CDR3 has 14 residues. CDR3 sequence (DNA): TGTGCCAGCAGTGAAGTTAGGGGGAACACTGAAGCTTTCTTT. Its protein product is CASSEVRGNTEAFF.

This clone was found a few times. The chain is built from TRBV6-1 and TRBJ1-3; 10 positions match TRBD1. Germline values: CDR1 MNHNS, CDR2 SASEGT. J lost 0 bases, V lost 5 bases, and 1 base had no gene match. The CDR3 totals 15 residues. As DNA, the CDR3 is TGTGCCAGCAGTAGGACAGGGGGCTCTGGAAACACCATATATTTT. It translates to CASSRTGGSGNTIYF.

Here the CDR3 DNA reads TGTGCCAGCAGTGTGGACAGTCTAGCGCCCCAGCATTTT. Its translation is CASSVDSLAPQHF. This sequence joins TRBV2 and TRBJ1-5, with D tentatively TRBD1 (6 bases). The CDR3 is 13 residues long. In germline, CDR1 is SNHLY, CDR2 FYNNEI. Trimming cost V 4 bases and J 9 bases, with 13 bases left between them. The full variable domain, completed using reference TRBV2 and TRBJ1-5, is EPEVTQTPSHQVTQMGQEVILRCVPISNHLYFYWYRQILGQKVEFLVSFYNNEISEKSEIFDDQFSVERPDGSNFTLKIRSTKLEDSAMYFCASSVDSLAPQHFGDGTRLSIL.

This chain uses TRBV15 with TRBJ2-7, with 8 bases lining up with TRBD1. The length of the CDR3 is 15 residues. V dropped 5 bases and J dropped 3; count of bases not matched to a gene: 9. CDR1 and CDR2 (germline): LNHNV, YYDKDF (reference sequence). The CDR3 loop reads CATSRLTGQGYEQYF. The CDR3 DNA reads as TGTGCCACCAGCCGACTGACCGGACAGGGCTACGAGCAGTACTTC. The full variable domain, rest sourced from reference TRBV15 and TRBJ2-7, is DAMVIQNPRYQVTQFGKPVTLSCSQTLNHNVMYWYQQKSSQAPKLLFHYYDKDFNNEADTPDNFQSRRPNTSFCFLDIRSPGLGDTAMYLCATSRLTGQGYEQYFGPGTRLTVT.

The CDR3 loop reads CASSFGPSTDTQYF. For the CDR3, the DNA is TGTGCCAGCAGCTTCGGTCCGAGCACAGATACGCAGTATTTT. The V gene is TRBV7-8, the J gene TRBJ2-3; D ambiguous. V lost 3 bases and J lost 0, with 7 bases in between. The germline V gene encodes CDR1 SGHVS and CDR2 FQNEAQ. This CDR3 region has 14 residues.

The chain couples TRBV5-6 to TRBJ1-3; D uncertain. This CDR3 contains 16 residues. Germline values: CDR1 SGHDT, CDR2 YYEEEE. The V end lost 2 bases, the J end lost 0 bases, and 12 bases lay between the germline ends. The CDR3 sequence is CASSLISGSSGNTIYF. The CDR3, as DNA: TGTGCCAGCAGCTTAATTAGCGGGAGCTCTGGAAACACCATATATTTT.

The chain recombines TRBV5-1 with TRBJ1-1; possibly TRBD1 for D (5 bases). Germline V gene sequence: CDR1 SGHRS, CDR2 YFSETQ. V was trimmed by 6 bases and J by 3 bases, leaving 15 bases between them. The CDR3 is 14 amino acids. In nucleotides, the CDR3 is TGCGCCAGCACTCCCGGGGGGGTGTACACTGAAGCTTTCTTT. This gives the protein CASTPGGVYTEAFF. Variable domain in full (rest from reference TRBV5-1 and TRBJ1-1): KAGVTQTPRYLIKTRGQQVTLSCSPISGHRSVSWYQQTPGQGLQFLFEYFSETQRNKGNFPGRFSGRQFSNSRSEMNVSTLELGDSALYLCASTPGGVYTEAFFGQGTRLTVV.

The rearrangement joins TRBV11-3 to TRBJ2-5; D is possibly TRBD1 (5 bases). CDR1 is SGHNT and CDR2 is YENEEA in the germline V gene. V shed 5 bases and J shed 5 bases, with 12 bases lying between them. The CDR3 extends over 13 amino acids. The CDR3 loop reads CASSRGLRETQYF. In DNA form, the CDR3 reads TGTGCCAGCAGCAGGGGCCTAAGGGAGACCCAGTACTTC.

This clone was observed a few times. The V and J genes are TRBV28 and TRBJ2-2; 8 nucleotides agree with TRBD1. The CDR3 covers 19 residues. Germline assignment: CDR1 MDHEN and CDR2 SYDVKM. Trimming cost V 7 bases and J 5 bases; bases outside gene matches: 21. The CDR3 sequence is CASNIPRAGGMIGTGELFF. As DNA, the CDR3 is TGTGCCAGCAACATTCCGCGAGCAGGGGGCATGATAGGAACCGGGGAGCTGTTTTTT.

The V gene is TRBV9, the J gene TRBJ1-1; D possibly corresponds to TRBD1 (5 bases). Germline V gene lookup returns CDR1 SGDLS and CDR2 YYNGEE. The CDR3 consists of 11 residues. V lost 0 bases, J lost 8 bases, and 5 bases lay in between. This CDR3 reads CASSVGGEAFF. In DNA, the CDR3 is TGTGCCAGCAGCGTAGGGGGCGAAGCTTTCTTT.

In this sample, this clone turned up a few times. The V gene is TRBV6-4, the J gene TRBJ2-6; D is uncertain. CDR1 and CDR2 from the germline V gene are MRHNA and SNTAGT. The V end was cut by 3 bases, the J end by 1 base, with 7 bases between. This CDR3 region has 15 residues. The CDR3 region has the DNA TGTGCCAGCAGTGATCTACAGTCTGGGGCCAACGTCCTGACTTTC. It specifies CASSDLQSGANVLTF.

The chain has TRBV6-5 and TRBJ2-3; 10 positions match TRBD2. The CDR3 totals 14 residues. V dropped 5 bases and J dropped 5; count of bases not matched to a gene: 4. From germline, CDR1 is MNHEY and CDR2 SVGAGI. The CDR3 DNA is TGTGCCAGCAGTGAGCGGGGGGGCCTAGATACGCAGTATTTT. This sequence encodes CASSERGGLDTQYF.

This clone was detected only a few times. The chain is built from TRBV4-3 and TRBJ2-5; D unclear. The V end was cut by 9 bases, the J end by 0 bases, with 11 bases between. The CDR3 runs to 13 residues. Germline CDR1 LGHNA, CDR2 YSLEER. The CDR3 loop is CASQSQNQETQYF. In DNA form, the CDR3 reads TGCGCCAGTCAGTCCCAGAACCAAGAGACCCAGTACTTC.